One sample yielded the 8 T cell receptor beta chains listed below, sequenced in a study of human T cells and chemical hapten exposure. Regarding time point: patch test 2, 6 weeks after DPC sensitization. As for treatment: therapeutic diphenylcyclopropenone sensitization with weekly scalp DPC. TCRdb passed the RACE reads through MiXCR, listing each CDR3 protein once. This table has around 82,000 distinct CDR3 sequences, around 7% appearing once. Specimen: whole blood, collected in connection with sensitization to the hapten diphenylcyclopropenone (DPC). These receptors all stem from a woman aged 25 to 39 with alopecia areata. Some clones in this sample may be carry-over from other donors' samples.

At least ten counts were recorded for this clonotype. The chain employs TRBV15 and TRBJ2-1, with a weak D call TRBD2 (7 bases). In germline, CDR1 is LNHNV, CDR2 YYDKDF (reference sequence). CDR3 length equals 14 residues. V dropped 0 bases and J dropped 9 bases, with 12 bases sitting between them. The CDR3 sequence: CATSREGGQSEQFF. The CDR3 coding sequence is TGTGCCACCAGCAGAGAGGGGGGGCAAAGTGAGCAGTTCTTC.

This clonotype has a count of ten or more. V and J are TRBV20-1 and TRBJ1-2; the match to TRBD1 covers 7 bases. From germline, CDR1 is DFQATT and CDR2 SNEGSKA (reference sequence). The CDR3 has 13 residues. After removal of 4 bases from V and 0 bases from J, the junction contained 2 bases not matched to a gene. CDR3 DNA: TGCAGTGCTACCAGGGGGTCTAACTATGGCTACACCTTC. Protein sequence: CSATRGSNYGYTF.

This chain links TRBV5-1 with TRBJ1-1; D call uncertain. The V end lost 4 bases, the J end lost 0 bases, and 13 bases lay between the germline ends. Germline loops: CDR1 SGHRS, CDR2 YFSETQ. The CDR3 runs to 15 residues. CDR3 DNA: TGCGCCAGCAGCCCCCGAATAGGGTTGAACACTGAAGCTTTCTTT. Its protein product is CASSPRIGLNTEAFF.

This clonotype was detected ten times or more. The DNA for the CDR3 is TGTGCCAGCAGTGGGGGCGACACCGGGGAGCTGTTTTTT. Encoded protein: CASSGGDTGELFF. The chain has TRBV6-1 and TRBJ2-2; perhaps TRBD1 as D (5 bases). The CDR3 spans 13 residues. Looked up from germline, CDR1 is MNHNS and CDR2 is SASEGT. Trimming pared 4 bases from V and 3 bases from J, leaving 6 bases between.

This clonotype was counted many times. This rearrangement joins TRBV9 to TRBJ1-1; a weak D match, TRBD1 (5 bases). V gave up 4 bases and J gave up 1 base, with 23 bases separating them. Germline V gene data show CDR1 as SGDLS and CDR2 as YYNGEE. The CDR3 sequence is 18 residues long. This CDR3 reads CASSPRWIGQGTNTEAFF. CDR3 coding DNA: TGTGCCAGCAGCCCGAGATGGATCGGACAAGGGACGAACACTGAAGCTTTCTTT.

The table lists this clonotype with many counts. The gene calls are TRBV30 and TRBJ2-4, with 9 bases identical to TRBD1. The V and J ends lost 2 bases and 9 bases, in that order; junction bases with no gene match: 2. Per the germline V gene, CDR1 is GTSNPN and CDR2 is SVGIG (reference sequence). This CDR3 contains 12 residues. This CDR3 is CAWSQQGAIQYF. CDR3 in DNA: TGTGCCTGGAGTCAACAGGGGGCCATTCAGTACTTC.

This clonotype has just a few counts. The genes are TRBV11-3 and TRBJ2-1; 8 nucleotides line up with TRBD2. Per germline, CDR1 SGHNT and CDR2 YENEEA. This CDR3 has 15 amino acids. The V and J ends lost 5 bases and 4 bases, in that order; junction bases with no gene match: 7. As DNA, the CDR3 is TGTGCCAGCAGCCCGGGGGGGCCGGGGTACAATGAGCAGTTCTTC. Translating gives CASSPGGPGYNEQFF.

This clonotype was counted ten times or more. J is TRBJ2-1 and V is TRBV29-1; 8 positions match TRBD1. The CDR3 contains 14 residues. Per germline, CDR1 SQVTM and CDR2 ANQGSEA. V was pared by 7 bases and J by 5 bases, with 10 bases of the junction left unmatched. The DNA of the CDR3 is TGCAGCGGAAGTGGCGGACAGGGCCACAATGAGCAGTTCTTC. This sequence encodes CSGSGGQGHNEQFF.